This T cell receptor beta chain emerged from a study of CD8 T cells in Susac syndrome (dated by TCRdb to between 2018 and 2020). Regarding the complete study: Whether CD8+ T cell activation and differentiation in Susac syndrome was antigen driven was tested using repertoire sequencing. Points the paper makes about the study in general: The number of individuals in the TCR sequencing and HLA analysis was acknowledged as relatively small.

Counted from cysteine to phenylalanine, this CDR3 has 15 amino acids. Only the CDR3 DNA is retained, 45 bases long and in frame from the first base. V sheds 5 bases and J sheds 4 bases, leaving 14 bases between their ends. RNA was extracted with the RNeasy kit and roughly 0.45 to 1 ug was reverse transcribed using random hexamers. The immunoSEQ multiplex PCR assay, which covers 54 Vbeta and 13 Jbeta segments, was used to amplify TCR beta CDR3 regions. PCR amplification bias was corrected using a synthetic template baseline for primer optimization and computational correction. In the authors' own workflow: Reads were annotated to V, D and J genes per IMGT and analyzed with immunoSEQ Analyzer, keeping only productive sequences. Clonality was calculated as one minus the Shannon entropy normalized by log2 of the number of productive unique sequences. For each patient and control, public and private clones were evaluated among the 100 most prevalent clones. Susac-specific clones were defined as absent from healthy and MS cohorts, some 1,000 published viral clones and other ImmuneACCESS disease sequences. TCRdb ran its own pipeline on the public reads, namely fastp trimming at Q25 and MiXCR clone calling, and kept in-frame beta chains. Entries are consolidated by CDR3 protein sequence, retaining the most common genes and DNA. Clone size and V and J calls follow TCRdb, not the original study. This sample gives 180,000 or so distinct CDR3 sequences in total; around 96% of them show up just once. Over 0.12% of the sample is held by the ten biggest clonotypes.

Peripheral blood CD8+ and CD4+ T cells from healthy donors, Susac syndrome patients and multiple sclerosis patients were profiled by high-throughput TCR beta sequencing. Healthy donors were age- and sex-matched controls. Bulk CD8+ and CD4+ T cells were purified by magnetic negative isolation, while CD8+ TEMRA cells were enriched using FACS. Blood was drawn into EDTA tubes, processed within 24 hours, and PBMCs were isolated by density gradient centrifugation. PBMCs intended for TCR sequencing were cryopreserved in liquid nitrogen and were subsequently thawed in a 37 degrees C water bath. The sorted or isolated CD4+, CD8+ and CD8+ TEMRA cells reached a purity of at least 90%. As regards this clonotype: Its antigen remains undetermined. The record has no base qualities; no much larger clone is one base away.

Material: CD4+ T cells from PBMCs. The TCR was taken from a human donor in good health. The chain was built from TRBV12-3 or TRBV12-4 and TRBJ2-2; the D match is possibly TRBD1 or TRBD2, with 5 bases aligned in each. The DNA sequence reads TGTGCCAGCAGTCCACCTCGGGGCCTCACCGGGGAGCTGTTTTTT. Its amino acids are CASSPPRGLTGELFF.